The subject of this entry is one TCR beta chain. Its antigen is not known. The source of the sample is a study of PD-1 blockade in classical Hodgkin lymphoma. Study-level findings and limits: In newly diagnosed patients, baseline TCR diversity was reportedly below that of healthy donors. A significant rise in TCR diversity was seen by C4D1 for CD4+ cells but not for CD8+ cells. Although disease activity or prior therapy may be involved, causes of the repertoire differences remain undefined.

Germline CDR1 and CDR2: MDHEN and SYDVKM. With V trimmed by 8 bases and J by 1 base, 7 bases remained unmatched. This CDR3 region has 16 residues. Clones were sequenced by immunoSEQ multiplex PCR, and TCRdb holds only the in-frame ones, with some missing. The table has over 9,000 clones, 65% to 85% seen once. The sample's time point: cycle 4 day 1 (C4D1), after more than five weeks of nivolumab. Exposure to brentuximab vedotin varied, and each patient had relapsed following autologous stem cell transplantation. Thawed PBMCs were the source of CD4+ T cells, purified by magnetic negative selection. This TCR was recovered from a human donor with classical Hodgkin lymphoma. The chain recombines TRBV28 with TRBJ2-2; 10 nucleotides align to TRBD1. Material: CD4+ T cells from blood, obtained before the fourth cycle of nivolumab. The CDR3 bases are TGTGCCAGCTTTACGGGACAGGGGATGAACACCGGGGAGCTGTTTTTT. It is translated as CASFTGQGMNTGELFF. The complete variable domain, with remaining parts taken from reference TRBV28 and TRBJ2-2, reads DVKVTQSSRYLVKRTGEKVFLECVQDMDHENMFWYRQDPGLGLRLIYFSYDVKMKEKGDIPEGYSVSREKKERFSLILESASTNQTSMYLCASFTGQGMNTGELFFGEGSRLTVL.